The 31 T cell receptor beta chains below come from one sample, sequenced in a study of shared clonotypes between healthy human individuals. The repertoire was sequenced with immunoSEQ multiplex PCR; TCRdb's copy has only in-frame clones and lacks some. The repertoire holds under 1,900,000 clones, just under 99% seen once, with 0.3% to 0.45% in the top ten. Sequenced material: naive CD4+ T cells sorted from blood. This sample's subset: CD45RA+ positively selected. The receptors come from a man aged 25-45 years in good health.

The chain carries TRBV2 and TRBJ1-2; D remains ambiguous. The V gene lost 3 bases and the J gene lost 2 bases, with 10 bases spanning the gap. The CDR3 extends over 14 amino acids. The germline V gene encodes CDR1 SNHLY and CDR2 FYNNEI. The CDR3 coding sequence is TGTGCCAGCAGTGAGAGGGAAGGGAACTATGGCTACACCTTC. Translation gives CASSEREGNYGYTF.

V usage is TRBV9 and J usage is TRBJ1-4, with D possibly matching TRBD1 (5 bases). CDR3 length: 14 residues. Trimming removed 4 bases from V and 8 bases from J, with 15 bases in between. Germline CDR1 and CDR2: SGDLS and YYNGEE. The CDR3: CASSSGYGGEKLFF. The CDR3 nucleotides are TGTGCCAGCAGCTCAGGGTACGGAGGAGAAAAACTGTTTTTT.

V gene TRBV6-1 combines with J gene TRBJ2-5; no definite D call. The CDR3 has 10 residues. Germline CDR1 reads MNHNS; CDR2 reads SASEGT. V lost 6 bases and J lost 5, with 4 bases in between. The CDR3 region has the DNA TGTGCCAGCAGGTGGGAGACCCAGTACTTC. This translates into CASRWETQYF.

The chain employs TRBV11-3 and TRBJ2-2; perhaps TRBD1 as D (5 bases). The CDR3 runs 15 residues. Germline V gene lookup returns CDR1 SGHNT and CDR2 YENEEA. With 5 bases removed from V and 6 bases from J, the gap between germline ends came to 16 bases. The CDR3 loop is CASSRSGMDAGELFF. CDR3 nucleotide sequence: TGTGCCAGCAGCCGGTCAGGGATGGATGCCGGGGAGCTGTTTTTT.

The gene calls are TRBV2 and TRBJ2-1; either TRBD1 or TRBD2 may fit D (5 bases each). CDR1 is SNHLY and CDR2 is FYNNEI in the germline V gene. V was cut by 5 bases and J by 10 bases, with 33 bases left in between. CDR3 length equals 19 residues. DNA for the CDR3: TGTGCCAGCAGTTCCCGGGACGGAAGCTCCGGGCCCACCAGCCCCGAGCAGTTCTTC. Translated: CASSSRDGSSGPTSPEQFF.

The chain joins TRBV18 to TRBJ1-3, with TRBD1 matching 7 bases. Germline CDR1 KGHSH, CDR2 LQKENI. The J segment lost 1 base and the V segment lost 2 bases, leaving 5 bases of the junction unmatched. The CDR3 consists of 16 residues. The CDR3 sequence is CASSPIAGGSGNTIYF. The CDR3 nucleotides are TGTGCCAGCTCACCAATTGCAGGGGGGTCTGGAAACACCATATATTTT.

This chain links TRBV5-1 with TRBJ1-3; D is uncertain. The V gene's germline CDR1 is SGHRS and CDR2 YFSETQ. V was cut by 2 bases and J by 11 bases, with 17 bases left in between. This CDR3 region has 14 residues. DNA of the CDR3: TGCGCCAGCAGCTTTTCGTGGCAGCCTGAAGCCATATATTTT. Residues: CASSFSWQPEAIYF.

The CDR3 is CASSLAGPAPEQYF. CDR3 nucleotides: TGTGCCAGCAGCTTGGCGGGACCCGCCCCCGAGCAGTACTTC. This chain uses TRBV5-6 with TRBJ2-7; D may match TRBD1 or TRBD2 (5 bases each). V was trimmed by 0 bases and J by 6 bases, leaving 13 bases between them. Per the germline V gene, CDR1 is SGHDT and CDR2 is YYEEEE. The CDR3 loop spans 14 amino acids.

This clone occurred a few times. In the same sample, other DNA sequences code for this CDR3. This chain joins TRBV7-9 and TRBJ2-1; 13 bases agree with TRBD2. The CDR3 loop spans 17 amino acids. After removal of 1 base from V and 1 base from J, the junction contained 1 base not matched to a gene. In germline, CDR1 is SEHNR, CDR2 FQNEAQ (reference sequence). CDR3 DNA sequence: TGTGCCAGCAGCTTAGGGACTAGCGGGAGTTCCTACAATGAGCAGTTCTTC. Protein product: CASSLGTSGSSYNEQFF.

The chain's CDR3 is CASKREDTQYF. CDR3 bases: TGTGCCAGCAAAAGGGAAGATACGCAGTATTTT. The genes are TRBV27 and TRBJ2-3; D is unresolved. Germline V CDR1 and CDR2: MNHEY, SMNVEV (reference sequence). The CDR3 covers 11 residues. The ends were cut back, 7 bases at V and 5 bases at J, with 7 bases in the middle.

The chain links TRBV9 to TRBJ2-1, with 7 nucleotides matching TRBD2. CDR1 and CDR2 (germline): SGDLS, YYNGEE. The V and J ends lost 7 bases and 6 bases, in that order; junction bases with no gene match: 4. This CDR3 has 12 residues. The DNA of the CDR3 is TGTGCCAGCCAGCGGGGTTCCAATGAGCAGTTCTTC. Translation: CASQRGSNEQFF.

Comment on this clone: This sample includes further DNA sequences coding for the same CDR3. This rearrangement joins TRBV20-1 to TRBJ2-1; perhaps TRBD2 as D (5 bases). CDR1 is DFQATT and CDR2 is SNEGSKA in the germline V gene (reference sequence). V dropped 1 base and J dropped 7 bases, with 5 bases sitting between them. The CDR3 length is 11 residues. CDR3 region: CSARVANEQFF. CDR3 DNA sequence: TGCAGTGCTAGAGTAGCGAATGAGCAGTTCTTC.

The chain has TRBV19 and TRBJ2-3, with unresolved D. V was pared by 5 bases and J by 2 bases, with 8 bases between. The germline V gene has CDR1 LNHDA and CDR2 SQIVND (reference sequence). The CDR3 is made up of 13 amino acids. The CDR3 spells CASSPLHTDTQYF. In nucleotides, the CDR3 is TGTGCCAGTAGTCCCCTTCACACAGATACGCAGTATTTT.

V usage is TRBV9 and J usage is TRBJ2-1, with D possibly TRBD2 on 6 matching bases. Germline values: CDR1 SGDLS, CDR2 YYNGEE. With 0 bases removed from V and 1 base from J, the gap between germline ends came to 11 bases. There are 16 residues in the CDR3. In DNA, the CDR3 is TGTGCCAGCAGCGTAGGTTTGCTAGCGTCCTACAATGAGCAGTTCTTC. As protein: CASSVGLLASYNEQFF. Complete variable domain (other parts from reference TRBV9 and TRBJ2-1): DSGVTQTPKHLITATGQRVTLRCSPRSGDLSVYWYQQSLDQGLQFLIQYYNGEERAKGNILERFSAQQFPDLHSELNLSSLELGDSALYFCASSVGLLASYNEQFFGPGTRLTVL.

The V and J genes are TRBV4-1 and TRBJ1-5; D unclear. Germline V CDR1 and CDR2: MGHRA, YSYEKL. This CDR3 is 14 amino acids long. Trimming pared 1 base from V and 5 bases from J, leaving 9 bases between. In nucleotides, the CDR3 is TGCGCCAGCAGCCAAGGCAACAGCTATCAGCCCCAGCATTTT. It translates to CASSQGNSYQPQHF.

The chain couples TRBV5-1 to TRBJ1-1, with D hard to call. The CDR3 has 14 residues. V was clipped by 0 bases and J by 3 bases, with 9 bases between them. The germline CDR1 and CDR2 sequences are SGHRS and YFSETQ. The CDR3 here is CASSLVSLHTEAFF. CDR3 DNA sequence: TGCGCCAGCAGCTTGGTTAGCTTGCACACTGAAGCTTTCTTT.

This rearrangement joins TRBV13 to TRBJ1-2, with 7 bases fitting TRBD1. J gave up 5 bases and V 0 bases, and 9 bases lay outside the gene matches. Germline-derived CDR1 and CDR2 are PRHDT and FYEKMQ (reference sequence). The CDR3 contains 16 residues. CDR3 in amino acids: CASSLGPLAGGYGYTF. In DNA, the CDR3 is TGTGCCAGCAGCTTAGGACCCTTGGCAGGGGGTTATGGCTACACCTTC.

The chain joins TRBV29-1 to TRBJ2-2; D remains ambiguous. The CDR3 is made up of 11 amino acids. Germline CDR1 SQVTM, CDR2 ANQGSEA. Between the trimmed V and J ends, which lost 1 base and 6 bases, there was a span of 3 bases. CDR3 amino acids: CSVEGPGELFF. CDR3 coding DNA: TGCAGCGTTGAAGGGCCCGGGGAGCTGTTTTTT.

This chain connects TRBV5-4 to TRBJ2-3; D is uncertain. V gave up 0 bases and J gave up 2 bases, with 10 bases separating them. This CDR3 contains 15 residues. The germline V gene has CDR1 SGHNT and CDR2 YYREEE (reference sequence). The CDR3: CASSLVKGVTDTQYF. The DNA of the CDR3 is TGTGCCAGCAGCTTGGTGAAGGGCGTCACAGATACGCAGTATTTT.

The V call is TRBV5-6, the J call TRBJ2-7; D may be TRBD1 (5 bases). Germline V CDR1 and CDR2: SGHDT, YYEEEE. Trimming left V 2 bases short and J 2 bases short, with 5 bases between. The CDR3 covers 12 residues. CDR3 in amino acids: CASSFRAYEQYF. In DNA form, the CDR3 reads TGTGCCAGCAGCTTCAGGGCCTACGAGCAGTACTTC.

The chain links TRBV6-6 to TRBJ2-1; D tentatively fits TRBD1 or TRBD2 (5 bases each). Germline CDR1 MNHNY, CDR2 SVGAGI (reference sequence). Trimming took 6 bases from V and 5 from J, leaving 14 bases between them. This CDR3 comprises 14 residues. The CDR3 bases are TGTGCCAGCAGATCCCGGGGCCCAGACAATGAGCAGTTCTTC. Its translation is CASRSRGPDNEQFF.

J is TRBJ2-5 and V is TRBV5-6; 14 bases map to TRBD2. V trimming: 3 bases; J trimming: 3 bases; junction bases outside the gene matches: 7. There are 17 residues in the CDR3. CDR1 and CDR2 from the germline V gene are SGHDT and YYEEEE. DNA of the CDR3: TGTGCCAGCAGCTCCTCGACTAGCGGGAGGGTGGAAGAGACCCAGTACTTC. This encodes CASSSSTSGRVEETQYF.

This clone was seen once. The CDR3 loop reads CASSSLEQGAEAFF. The CDR3 coding sequence is TGTGCCAGCAGCTCCCTTGAACAGGGGGCTGAAGCTTTCTTT. V gene TRBV11-2 combines with J gene TRBJ1-1; 8 bases are shared with TRBD1. The V segment lost 4 bases and the J segment 6 bases; nucleotides outside the gene matches: 7. This CDR3 contains 14 residues. CDR1 is SGHAT, CDR2 FQNNGV, per germline.

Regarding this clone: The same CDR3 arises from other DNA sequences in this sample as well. The CDR3 is CASSSTGGNTEAFF. The CDR3 DNA is TGTGCCAGCTCGTCGACAGGAGGGAACACTGAAGCTTTCTTT. This chain links TRBV18 with TRBJ1-1, with D tentatively TRBD1 (6 bases). CDR3 length equals 14 residues. Germline V gene sequence: CDR1 KGHSH, CDR2 LQKENI. Trimming took off 6 bases at V and 1 base at J, with 12 bases between the two ends.

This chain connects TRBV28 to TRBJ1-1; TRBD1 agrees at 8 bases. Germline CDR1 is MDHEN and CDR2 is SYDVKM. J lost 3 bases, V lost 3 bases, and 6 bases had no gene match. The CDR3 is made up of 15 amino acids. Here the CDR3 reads CASSLVRGRYTEAFF. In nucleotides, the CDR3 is TGTGCCAGCAGTTTGGTCAGGGGGCGATACACTGAAGCTTTCTTT.

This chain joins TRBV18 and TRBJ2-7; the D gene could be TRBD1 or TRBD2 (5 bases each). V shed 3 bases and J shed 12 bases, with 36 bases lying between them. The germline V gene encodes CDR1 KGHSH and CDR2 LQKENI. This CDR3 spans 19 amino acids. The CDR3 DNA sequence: TGTGCCAGCTCACCGGGCATAGGGGTGGAACTCGGGACGGTGGAAAGTCGGTACTTC. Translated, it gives CASSPGIGVELGTVESRYF.

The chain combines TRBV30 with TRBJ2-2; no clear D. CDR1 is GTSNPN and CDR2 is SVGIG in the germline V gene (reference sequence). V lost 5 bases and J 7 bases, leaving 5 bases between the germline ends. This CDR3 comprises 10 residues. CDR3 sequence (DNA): TGTGCCTGGTTAAACGGGGAGCTGTTTTTT. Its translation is CAWLNGELFF.

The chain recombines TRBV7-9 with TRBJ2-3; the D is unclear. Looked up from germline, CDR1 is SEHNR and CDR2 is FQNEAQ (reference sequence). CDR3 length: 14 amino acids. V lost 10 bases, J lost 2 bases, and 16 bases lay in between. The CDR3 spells CAITKGPDTDTQYF. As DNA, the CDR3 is TGTGCCATCACTAAAGGGCCCGACACAGATACGCAGTATTTT.

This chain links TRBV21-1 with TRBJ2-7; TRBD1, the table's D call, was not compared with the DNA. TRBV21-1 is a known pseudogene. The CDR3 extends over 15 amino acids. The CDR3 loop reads CASSRPPGQAREQYF. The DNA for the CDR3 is TGTGCCAGCAGCCGACCGCCGGGACAAGCCCGCGAGCAGTACTTC.

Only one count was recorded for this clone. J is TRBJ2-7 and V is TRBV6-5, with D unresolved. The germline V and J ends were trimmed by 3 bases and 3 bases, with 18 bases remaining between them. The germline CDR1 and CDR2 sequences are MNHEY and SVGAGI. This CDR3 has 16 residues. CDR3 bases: TGTGCCAGCAGTTATTATGTCTTCGGGCGGCTCTACGAGCAGTACTTC. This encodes CASSYYVFGRLYEQYF.

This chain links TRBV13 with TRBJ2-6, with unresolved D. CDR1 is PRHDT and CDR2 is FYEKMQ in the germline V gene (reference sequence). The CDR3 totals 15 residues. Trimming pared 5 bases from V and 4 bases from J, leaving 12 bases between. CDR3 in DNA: TGTGCCAGCAGCCGCGACTCCCCCGGGGCCAACGTCCTGACTTTC. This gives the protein CASSRDSPGANVLTF.